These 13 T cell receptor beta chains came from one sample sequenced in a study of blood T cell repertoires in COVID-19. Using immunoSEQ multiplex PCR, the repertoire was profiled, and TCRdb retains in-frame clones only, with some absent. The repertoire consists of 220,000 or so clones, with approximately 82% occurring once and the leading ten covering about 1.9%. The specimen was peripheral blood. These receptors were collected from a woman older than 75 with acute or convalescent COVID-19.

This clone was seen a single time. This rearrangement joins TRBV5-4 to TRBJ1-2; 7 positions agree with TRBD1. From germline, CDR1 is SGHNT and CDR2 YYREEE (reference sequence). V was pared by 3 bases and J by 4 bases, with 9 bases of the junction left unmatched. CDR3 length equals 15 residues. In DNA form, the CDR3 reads TGTGCCAGCAGCTCCTCTCAGGGGGTCCGCTATGGCTACACCTTC. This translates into CASSSSQGVRYGYTF.

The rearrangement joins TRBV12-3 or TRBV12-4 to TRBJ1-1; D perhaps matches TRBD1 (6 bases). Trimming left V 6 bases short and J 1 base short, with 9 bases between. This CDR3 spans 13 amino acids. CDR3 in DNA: TGTGCCAGCAGGGAACAGGGGAACACTGAAGCTTTCTTT. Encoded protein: CASREQGNTEAFF.

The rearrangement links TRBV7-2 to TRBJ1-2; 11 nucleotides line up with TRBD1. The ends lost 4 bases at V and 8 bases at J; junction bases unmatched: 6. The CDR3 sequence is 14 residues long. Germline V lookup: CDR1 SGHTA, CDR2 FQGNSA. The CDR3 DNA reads TGTGCCAGCAGCTCGTGGACAGGGGGCAGGGGCTACACCTTC. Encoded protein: CASSSWTGGRGYTF.

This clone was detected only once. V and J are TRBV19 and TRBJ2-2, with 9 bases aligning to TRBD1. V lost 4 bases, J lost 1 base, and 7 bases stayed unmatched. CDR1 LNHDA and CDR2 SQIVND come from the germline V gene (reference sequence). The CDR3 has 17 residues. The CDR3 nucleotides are TGTGCCAGTAGTAGCCCACCGGGACAGGGGAACACCGGGGAGCTGTTTTTT. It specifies CASSSPPGQGNTGELFF. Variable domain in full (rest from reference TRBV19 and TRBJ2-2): DGGITQSPKYLFRKEGQNVTLSCEQNLNHDAMYWYRQDPGQGLRLIYYSQIVNDFQKGDIAEGYSVSREKKESFPLTVTSAQKNPTAFYLCASSSPPGQGNTGELFFGEGSRLTVL.

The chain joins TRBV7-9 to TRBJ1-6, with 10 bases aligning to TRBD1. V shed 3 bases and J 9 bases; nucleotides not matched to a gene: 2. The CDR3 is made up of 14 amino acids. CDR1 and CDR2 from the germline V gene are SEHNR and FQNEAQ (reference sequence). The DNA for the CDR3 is TGTGCCAGCAGCTTCGGGACAGGGGTTTCACCCCTCCACTTT. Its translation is CASSFGTGVSPLHF.

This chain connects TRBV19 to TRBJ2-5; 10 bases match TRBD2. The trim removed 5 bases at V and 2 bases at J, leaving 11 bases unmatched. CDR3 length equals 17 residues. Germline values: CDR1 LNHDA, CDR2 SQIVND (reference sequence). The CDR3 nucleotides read TGTGCCAGTAGTCTCGTGGGGACTAGCGCCCTTCAAGAGACCCAGTACTTC. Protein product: CASSLVGTSALQETQYF.

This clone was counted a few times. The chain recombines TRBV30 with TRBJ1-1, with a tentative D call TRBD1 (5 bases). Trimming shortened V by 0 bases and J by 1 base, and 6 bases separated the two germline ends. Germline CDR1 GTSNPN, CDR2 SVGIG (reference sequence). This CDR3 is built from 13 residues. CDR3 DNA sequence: TGTGCCTGGAGTGTACAGGAGAACACTGAAGCTTTCTTT. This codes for CAWSVQENTEAFF.

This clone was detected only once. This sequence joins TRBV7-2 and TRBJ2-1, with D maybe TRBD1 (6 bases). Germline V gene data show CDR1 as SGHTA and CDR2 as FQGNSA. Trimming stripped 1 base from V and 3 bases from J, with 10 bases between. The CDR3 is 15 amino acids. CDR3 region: CASSLGPDSYNEQFF. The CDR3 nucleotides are TGTGCCAGCAGCTTAGGTCCGGACAGCTACAATGAGCAGTTCTTC.

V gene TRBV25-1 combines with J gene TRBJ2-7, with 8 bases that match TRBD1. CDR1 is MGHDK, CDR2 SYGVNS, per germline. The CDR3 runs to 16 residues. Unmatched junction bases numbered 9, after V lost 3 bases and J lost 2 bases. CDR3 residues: CASSDIAQGATYEQYF. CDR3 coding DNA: TGTGCCAGCAGTGATATTGCCCAGGGGGCGACCTACGAGCAGTACTTC.

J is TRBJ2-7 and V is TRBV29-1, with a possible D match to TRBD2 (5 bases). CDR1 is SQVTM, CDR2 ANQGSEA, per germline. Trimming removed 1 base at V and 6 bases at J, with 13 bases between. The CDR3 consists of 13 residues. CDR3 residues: CSVEGQRGGEQYF. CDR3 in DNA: TGCAGCGTTGAAGGCCAGAGAGGAGGCGAGCAGTACTTC.

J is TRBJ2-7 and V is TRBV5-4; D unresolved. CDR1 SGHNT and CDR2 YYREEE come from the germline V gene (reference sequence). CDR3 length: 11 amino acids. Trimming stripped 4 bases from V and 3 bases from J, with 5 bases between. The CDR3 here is CASSLYYEQYF. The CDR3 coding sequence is TGTGCCAGCAGCCTCTACTACGAGCAGTACTTC. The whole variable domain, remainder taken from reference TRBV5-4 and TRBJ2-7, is ETGVTQSPTHLIKTRGQQVTLRCSSQSGHNTVSWYQQALGQGPQFIFQYYREEENGRGNFPPRFSGLQFPNYSSELNVNALELDDSALYLCASSLYYEQYFGPGTRLTVT.

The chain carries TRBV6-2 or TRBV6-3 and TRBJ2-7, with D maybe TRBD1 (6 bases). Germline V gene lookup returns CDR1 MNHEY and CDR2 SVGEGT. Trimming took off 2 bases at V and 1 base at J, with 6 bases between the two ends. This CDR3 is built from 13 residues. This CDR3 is CASSYGQSYEQYF. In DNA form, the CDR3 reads TGTGCCAGCAGTTACGGACAGTCCTACGAGCAGTACTTC.

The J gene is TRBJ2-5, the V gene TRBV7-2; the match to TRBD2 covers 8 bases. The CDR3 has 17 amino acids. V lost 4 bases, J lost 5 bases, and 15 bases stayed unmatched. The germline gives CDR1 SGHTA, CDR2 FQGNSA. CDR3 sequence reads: CASSSRTSILQLETQYF. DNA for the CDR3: TGTGCCAGCAGCTCCCGGACTAGCATCCTACAGTTGGAGACCCAGTACTTC.